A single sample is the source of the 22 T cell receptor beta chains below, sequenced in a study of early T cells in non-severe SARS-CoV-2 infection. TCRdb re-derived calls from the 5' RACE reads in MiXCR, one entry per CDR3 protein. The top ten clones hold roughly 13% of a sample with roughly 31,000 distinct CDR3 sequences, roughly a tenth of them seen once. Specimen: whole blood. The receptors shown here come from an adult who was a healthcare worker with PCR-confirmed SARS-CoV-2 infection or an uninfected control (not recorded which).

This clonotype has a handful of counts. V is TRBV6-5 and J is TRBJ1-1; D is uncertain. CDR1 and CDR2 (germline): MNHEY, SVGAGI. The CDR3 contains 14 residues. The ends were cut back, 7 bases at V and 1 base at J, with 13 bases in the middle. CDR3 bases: TGTGCCAGCATTCCAAGTCGGCAGAACACTGAAGCTTTCTTT. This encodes CASIPSRQNTEAFF.

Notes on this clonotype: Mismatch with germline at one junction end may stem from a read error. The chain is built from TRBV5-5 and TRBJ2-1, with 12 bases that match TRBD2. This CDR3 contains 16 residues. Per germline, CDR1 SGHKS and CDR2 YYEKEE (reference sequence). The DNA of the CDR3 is TGTGCCAGCAGCCCACGACTAGCGGGGGACTACGATGAGCAGTTCTTC. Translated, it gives CASSPRLAGDYDEQFF.

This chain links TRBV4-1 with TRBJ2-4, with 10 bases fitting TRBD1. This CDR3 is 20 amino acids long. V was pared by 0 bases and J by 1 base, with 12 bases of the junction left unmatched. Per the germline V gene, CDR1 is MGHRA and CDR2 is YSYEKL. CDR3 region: CASSQEGDRGRVYAKNIQYF. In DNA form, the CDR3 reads TGCGCCAGCAGCCAAGAGGGGGACAGGGGCAGAGTCTATGCCAAAAACATTCAGTACTTC.

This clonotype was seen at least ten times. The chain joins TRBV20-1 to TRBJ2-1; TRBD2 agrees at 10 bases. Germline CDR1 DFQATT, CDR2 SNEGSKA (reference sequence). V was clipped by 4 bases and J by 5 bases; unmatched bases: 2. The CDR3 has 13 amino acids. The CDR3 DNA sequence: TGCAGTGCTAATCTAGCGGGGGACAATGAGCAGTTCTTC. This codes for CSANLAGDNEQFF.

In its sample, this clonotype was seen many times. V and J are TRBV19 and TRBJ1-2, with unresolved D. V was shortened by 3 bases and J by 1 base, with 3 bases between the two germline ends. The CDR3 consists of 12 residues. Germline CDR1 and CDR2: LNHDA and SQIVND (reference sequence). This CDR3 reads CASSISNYGYTF. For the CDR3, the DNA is TGTGCCAGTAGTATCAGTAACTATGGCTACACCTTC.

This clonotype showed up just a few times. CDR3 in DNA: TGTGCCAGCAGCCTAGGACAGACTAAAACTGAAAAACTGTTTTTT. Translation gives CASSLGQTKTEKLFF. The chain has TRBV7-9 and TRBJ1-4; possible D gene TRBD1, 6 bases. V was pared by 5 bases and J by 7 bases, with 17 bases between. Germline values: CDR1 SEHNR, CDR2 FQNEAQ (reference sequence). CDR3 length: 15 residues. Drawing the rest from reference TRBV7-9 and TRBJ1-4, the complete variable domain is DTGVSQNPRHKITKRGQNVTFRCDPISEHNRLYWYRQTLGQGPEFLTYFQNEAQLEKSRLLSDRFSAERPKGSFSTLEIQRTEQGDSAMYLCASSLGQTKTEKLFFGSGTQLSVL.

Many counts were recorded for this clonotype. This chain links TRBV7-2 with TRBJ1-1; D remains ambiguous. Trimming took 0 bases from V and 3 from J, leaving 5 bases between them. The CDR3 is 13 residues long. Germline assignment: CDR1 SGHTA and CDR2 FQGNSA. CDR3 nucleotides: TGTGCCAGCAGCTTAGCGAGCTACACTGAAGCTTTCTTT. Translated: CASSLASYTEAFF.

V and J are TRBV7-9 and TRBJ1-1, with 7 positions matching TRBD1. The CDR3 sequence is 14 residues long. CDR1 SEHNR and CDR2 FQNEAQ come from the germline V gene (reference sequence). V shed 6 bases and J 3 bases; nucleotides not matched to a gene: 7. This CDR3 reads CASRRTTGDTEAFF. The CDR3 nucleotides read TGTGCCAGCAGACGAACTACAGGGGACACTGAAGCTTTCTTT.

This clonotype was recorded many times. The CDR3 DNA follows: TGCAGCGCCCGACTAGTTCCCTCCCCTGAGCAGTTCTTC. This codes for CSARLVPSPEQFF. V and J are TRBV29-1 and TRBJ2-1, with D perhaps TRBD2 (6 bases). The CDR3 totals 13 residues. In germline, CDR1 is SQVTM, CDR2 ANQGSEA. Trimming took 7 bases from V and 9 from J, leaving 19 bases between them.

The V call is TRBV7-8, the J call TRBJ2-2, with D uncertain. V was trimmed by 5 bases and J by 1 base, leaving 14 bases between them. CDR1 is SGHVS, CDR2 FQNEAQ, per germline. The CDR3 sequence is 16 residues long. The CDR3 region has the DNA TGTGCCAGCAGCCCCCCCCTAAGGGAGAACACCGGGGAGCTGTTTTTT. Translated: CASSPPLRENTGELFF.

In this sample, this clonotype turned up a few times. CDR3 in DNA: TGCAGTGCTACGCCCCACACTGAAGCTTTCTTT. As protein: CSATPHTEAFF. The chain combines TRBV20-1 with TRBJ1-1; D uncertain. The CDR3 has 11 amino acids. The V and J ends lost 4 bases and 3 bases respectively, with 6 bases between them. Germline CDR1 and CDR2: DFQATT and SNEGSKA (reference sequence).

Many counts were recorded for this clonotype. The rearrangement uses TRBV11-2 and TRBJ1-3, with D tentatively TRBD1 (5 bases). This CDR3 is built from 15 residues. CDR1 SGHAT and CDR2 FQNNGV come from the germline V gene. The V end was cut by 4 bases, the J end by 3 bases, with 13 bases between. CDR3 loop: CASSWTTSGGNTIYF. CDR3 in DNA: TGTGCCAGCAGCTGGACAACCTCCGGTGGAAACACCATATATTTT.

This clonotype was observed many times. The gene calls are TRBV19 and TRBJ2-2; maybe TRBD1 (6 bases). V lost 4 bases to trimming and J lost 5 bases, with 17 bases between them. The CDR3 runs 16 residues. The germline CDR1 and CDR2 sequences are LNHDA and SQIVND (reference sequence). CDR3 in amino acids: CASSTLGQGWTGELFF. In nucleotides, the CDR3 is TGTGCCAGTAGTACCCTCGGGCAGGGGTGGACCGGGGAGCTGTTTTTT.

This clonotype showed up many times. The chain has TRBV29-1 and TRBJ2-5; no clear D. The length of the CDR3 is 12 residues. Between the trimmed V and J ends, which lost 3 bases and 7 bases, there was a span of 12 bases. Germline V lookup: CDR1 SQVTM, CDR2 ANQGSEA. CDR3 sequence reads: CSVDQEFGTQYF. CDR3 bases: TGCAGCGTTGACCAGGAATTTGGGACCCAGTACTTC.

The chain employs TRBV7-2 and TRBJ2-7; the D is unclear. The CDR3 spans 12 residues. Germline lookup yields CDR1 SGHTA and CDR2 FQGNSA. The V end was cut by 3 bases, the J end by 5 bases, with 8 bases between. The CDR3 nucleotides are TGTGCCAGCAGCTTCCGTCAGAACGAGCAGTACTTC. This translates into CASSFRQNEQYF.

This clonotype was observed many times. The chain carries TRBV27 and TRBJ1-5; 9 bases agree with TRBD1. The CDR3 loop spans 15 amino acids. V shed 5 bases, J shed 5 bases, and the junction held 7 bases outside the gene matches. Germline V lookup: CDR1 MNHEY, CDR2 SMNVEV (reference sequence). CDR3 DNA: TGTGCCAGCAGTCCCAACAGGGGGCGGGATCAGCCCCAGCATTTT. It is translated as CASSPNRGRDQPQHF.

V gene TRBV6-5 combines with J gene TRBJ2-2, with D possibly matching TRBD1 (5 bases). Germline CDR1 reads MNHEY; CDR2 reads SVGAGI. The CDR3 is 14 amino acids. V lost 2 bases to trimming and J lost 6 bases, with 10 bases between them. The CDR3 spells CASSYAQGSGELFF. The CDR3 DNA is TGTGCCAGCAGTTACGCCCAGGGTTCCGGGGAGCTGTTTTTT.

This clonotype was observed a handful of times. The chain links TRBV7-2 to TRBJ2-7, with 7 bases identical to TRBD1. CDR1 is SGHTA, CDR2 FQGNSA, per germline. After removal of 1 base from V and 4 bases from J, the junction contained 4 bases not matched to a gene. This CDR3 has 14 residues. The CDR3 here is CASSLGRGSYEQYF. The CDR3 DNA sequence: TGTGCCAGCAGCTTAGGCAGGGGGTCTTACGAGCAGTACTTC.

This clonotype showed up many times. CDR3 sequence (DNA): TGTGCCAGCAGTGCCTTGGTGGAGCTTTACAATGAGCAGTTCTTC. Protein sequence: CASSALVELYNEQFF. This sequence joins TRBV6-5 and TRBJ2-1; no clear D. The CDR3 is 15 amino acids. CDR1 and CDR2 from the germline V gene are MNHEY and SVGAGI. The V end lost 5 bases, the J end lost 4 bases, and 15 bases lay between the germline ends.

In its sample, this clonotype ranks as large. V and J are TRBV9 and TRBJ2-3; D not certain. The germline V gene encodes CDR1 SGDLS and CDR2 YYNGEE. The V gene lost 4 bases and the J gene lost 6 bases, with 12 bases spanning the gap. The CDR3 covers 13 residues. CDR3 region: CASSPKVTDTQYF. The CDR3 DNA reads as TGTGCCAGCAGCCCCAAGGTGACGGATACGCAGTATTTT.

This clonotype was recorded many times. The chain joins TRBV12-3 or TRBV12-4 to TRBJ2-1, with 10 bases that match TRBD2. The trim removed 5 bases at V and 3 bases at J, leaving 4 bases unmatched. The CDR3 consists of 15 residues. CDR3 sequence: CASSRAGGNYNEQFF. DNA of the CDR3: TGTGCCAGCAGTCGAGCGGGGGGGAACTACAATGAGCAGTTCTTC.

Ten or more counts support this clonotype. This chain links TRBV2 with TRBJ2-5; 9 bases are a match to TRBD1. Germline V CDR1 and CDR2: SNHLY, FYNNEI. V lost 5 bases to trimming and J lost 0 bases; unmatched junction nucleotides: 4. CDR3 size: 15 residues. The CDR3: CASSMDRGDQETQYF. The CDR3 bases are TGTGCCAGCAGTATGGACAGGGGAGACCAAGAGACCCAGTACTTC.